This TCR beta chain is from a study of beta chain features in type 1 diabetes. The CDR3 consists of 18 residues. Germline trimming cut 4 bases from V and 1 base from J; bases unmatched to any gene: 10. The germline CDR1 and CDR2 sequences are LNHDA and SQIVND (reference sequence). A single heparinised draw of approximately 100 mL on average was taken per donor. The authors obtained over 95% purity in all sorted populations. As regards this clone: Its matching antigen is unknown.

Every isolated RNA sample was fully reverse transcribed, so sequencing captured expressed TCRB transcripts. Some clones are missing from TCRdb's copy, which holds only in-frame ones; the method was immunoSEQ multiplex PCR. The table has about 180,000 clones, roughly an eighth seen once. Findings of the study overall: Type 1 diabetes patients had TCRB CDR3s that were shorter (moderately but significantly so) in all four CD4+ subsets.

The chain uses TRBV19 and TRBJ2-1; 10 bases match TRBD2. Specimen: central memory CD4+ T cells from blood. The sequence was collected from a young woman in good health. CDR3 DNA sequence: TGTGCCAGTAGTAAAGAGGTCCCTAGCGGGAGTTCCTACAATGAGCAGTTCTTC. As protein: CASSKEVPSGSSYNEQFF. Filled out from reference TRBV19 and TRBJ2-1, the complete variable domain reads DGGITQSPKYLFRKEGQNVTLSCEQNLNHDAMYWYRQDPGQGLRLIYYSQIVNDFQKGDIAEGYSVSREKKESFPLTVTSAQKNPTAFYLCASSKEVPSGSSYNEQFFGPGTRLTVL.